This TCR beta chain was identified during a study of control samples from healthy donors and cancer patients. The assay was immunoSEQ multiplex PCR, and TCRdb's table has in-frame clones only and misses some. The sample holds about 130,000 clones, about nine tenths seen once. V dropped 5 bases and J dropped 2 bases, with 3 bases sitting between them. This CDR3 contains 11 residues. CDR1 is SEHNR, CDR2 FQNEAQ, per germline (reference sequence). The chain has TRBV7-9 and TRBJ2-5; no reliable D call. The source of this sequence is a woman in her forties or fifties in good health. The material sequenced was blood. The CDR3 DNA reads TGTGCCAGCAGCGAACAAGAGACCCAGTACTTC. Its protein is CASSEQETQYF.